What follows is one T cell receptor (beta chain) and its context. Study processing details: Researchers report that nucleated cell counts were estimated from reference gene primer amplification. Profiling relied on immunoSEQ multiplex PCR, and the TCRdb table lists in-frame clones only, not all of them. Clonal size and the V and J genes are those of that table, whereas D and trimming came from the DNA. The sample shows more than 90,000 clones, around three quarters of them seen only once. The data were taken from a study of blood T cell repertoires in COVID-19. Study as a whole: Material from acute and convalescent COVID-19 was sourced from the United States, Italy and Spain. Nucleic acid was either cDNA or gDNA, and it came from T cells, B-cell-depleted T cells, or PBMCs.

The sequenced sample was peripheral blood. This sequence was found in a man in his 70s with acute or convalescent COVID-19.

The CDR3 region is CASSVALQGSNYGYTF. For the CDR3, the DNA is TGTGCCAGCAGCGTAGCCCTACAGGGGTCCAACTATGGCTACACCTTC. The V call is TRBV9, the J call TRBJ1-2, with TRBD1 matching 7 bases. This CDR3 has 16 amino acids. From germline, CDR1 is SGDLS and CDR2 YYNGEE. Trimming took 0 bases from V and 2 from J; bases not matched to a gene: 7. The whole variable domain, filled in from reference TRBV9 and TRBJ1-2, reads DSGVTQTPKHLITATGQRVTLRCSPRSGDLSVYWYQQSLDQGLQFLIQYYNGEERAKGNILERFSAQQFPDLHSELNLSSLELGDSALYFCASSVALQGSNYGYTFGSGTRLTVV.